The clone carrying this T cell receptor (beta chain) has ten or more counts. Its antigen is not known. The CDR3 consists of 11 residues. Trimming took 3 bases from V and 5 from J, leaving 5 bases between them. This sample is drawn from a study of identical twins. Study-wide findings and caveats: Shared out-of-frame alpha sequences (those common to twins) showed excess low generation probability.

A universal primer binding site was introduced by template switching. The final cDNA contained unique molecular identifiers. MiXCR was run by TCRdb on the 5' RACE reads, yielding one entry per CDR3 protein. Of some 760,000 distinct CDR3 sequences in the sample, 15% to 20% were seen once. These records were also assigned to another study, of T cells expressing NK-cell markers. That source reports: Sorting was restricted to alpha-beta TCR T cells by an anti-gamma-delta TCR antibody in several experiments.

The chain joins TRBV12-3 or TRBV12-4 to TRBJ2-7, with D unresolved. The TCR originated in a woman between 18 and 29 years old in good health. The sample was PBMCs. The CDR3 coding sequence is TGTGCCAGCAGTTTGGGGAACGAGCAGTACTTC. It yields the protein CASSLGNEQYF.